These T cell receptor beta chains were read from a single sample in a study of siplizumab effects on memory and regulatory T cells. The protocol was immunoSEQ multiplex PCR, while the TCRdb copy is restricted to in-frame clones and leaves out a portion. The sample lists around 110,000 clones, about 94% occurring once. Sequencing input: non-Treg CD4+ T cells sorted from blood. The source is a human donor in good health. Both conserved end residues are part of each CDR3. Each record gives: D gene, J gene, V gene, clone size, CDR3 protein, CDR3 DNA. D genes are given only for firm matches. The size field is filled for only some rows; it gives once, few, many or a size class.

- TRBJ2-3 TRBV5-1 - CASSTGERTDTQYF TGCGCCAGCAGCACCGGGGAACGCACAGATACGCAGTATTTT
TRBD1 TRBJ2-3 TRBV5-4 - CASSYTGGTDTQYF TGTGCCAGCAGCTATACAGGGGGCACAGATACGCAGTATTTT
- TRBJ1-2 TRBV2 - CASSENRHSSLYGYTF TGTGCCAGCAGTGAAAATAGGCACAGCAGTCTCTATGGCTACACCTTC
- TRBJ2-1 TRBV12-5 - CASGLVPNAEEQFF TGTGCTAGTGGTTTGGTACCCAATGCGGAGGAGCAGTTCTTC
TRBD1 TRBJ2-2 TRBV2 - CASSPQGDRATGELFF TGTGCCAGCTCTCCCCAAGGAGACAGGGCCACCGGGGAGCTGTTTTTT
- TRBJ2-3 TRBV11-2 - CASSRGPAGIVTDTQYF TGTGCCAGCAGCCGGGGTCCGGCGGGTATAGTCACAGATACGCAGTATTTT
- TRBJ2-4 TRBV9 - CASSVGGGLSKNIQYF TGTGCCAGCAGCGTCGGAGGGGGGCTCAGCAAAAACATTCAGTACTTC
- TRBJ1-5 TRBV19 - CASSLLSREAGPQHF TGTGCCAGTAGTTTACTCTCCCGGGAAGCGGGGCCCCAGCATTTT
- TRBJ1-5 TRBV18 - CASSQDMNQPQHF TGTGCCAGCTCCCAAGACATGAATCAGCCCCAGCATTTT
- TRBJ2-7 TRBV6-5 - CASSQHLEWGYEQYF TGTGCCAGCAGTCAACACCTGGAATGGGGTTACGAGCAGTACTTC
- TRBJ2-7 TRBV27 - CASSLRSDTFLQSYYEQYF TGTGCCAGCAGTTTAAGATCGGACACCTTCCTACAGTCTTACTACGAGCAGTACTTC
- TRBJ1-2 TRBV5-6 - CASSLVSSGYTF TGTGCCAGCAGCTTGGTGTCCAGTGGCTACACCTTC
- TRBJ2-3 TRBV19 - CASTLRGATDTQYF TGTGCCAGTACCCTCAGGGGGGCCACAGATACGCAGTATTTT
- TRBJ2-1 TRBV13 - CASSLQGGGEQFF TGTGCCAGCAGCTTACAGGGTGGTGGTGAGCAGTTCTTC
- TRBJ1-5 TRBV6-5 - CAGQGSAERAQHF TGTGCCGGGCAGGGATCAGCCGAGAGGGCCCAGCATTTT
- TRBJ1-2 TRBV5-4 - CASSLGLADYGYTF TGTGCCAGCAGCTTGGGGCTAGCGGATTATGGCTACACCTTC
- TRBJ2-3 TRBV18 - CASSPPRRTDTQYF TGTGCCAGCTCACCACCGCGAAGGACAGATACGCAGTATTTT
- TRBJ1-6 TRBV6-5 - CASSYDYRADSPLHF TGTGCCAGCAGTTACGATTACAGGGCGGATTCACCCCTCCACTTT
TRBD2 TRBJ2-7 TRBV19 - CASSIASGRSSYEQYF TGTGCCAGTAGTATAGCGAGCGGGAGAAGTTCTTACGAGCAGTACTTC
TRBD2 TRBJ2-5 TRBV10-2 - CASSEPRSGGQETQYF TGCGCCAGCAGTGAGCCGCGTAGCGGGGGACAAGAGACCCAGTACTTC
- TRBJ2-7 TRBV29-1 - CSVTYGPEATYEQYF TGCAGCGTCACTTATGGTCCCGAGGCGACCTACGAGCAGTACTTC
- TRBJ1-3 TRBV9 once CASSVHQAPTGNTIYF TGTGCCAGCAGCGTACACCAAGCCCCGACAGGAAACACCATATATTTT
- TRBJ2-7 TRBV28 - CASWGRANYEQYF TGTGCCAGTTGGGGGCGGGCCAACTACGAGCAGTACTTC
- TRBJ1-2 TRBV4-1 once CASSQDLAGDYGYTF TGCGCCAGCAGCCAAGATTTAGCAGGGGACTATGGCTACACCTTC
- TRBJ2-4 TRBV2 - CASTGVLVKNIQYF TGTGCCAGCACAGGGGTGCTTGTCAAAAACATTCAGTACTTC
TRBD2 TRBJ2-3 TRBV5-4 once CASSRSGERTDTQYF TGTGCCAGCAGCCGTAGCGGGGAGCGCACAGATACGCAGTATTTT
- TRBJ2-7 TRBV7-9 - CASSLFPDITYEQYF TGTGCCAGCAGCTTATTTCCGGACATAACCTACGAGCAGTACTTC
- TRBJ1-2 TRBV7-9 - CASSFQSYGYTF TGTGCCAGCAGCTTCCAGTCCTATGGCTACACCTTC
TRBD2 TRBJ2-3 TRBV5-4 - CASSFTSGSSDTQYF TGTGCCAGCAGCTTCACTAGCGGGAGCTCGGATACGCAGTATTTT
TRBD2 TRBJ2-3 TRBV4-1 - CASSLRERSTDTQYF TGCGCCAGCAGCCTGCGGGAGAGAAGCACAGATACGCAGTATTTT
TRBD1 TRBJ2-5 TRBV28 - CASSLPPGQGAAQYF TGTGCCAGCAGCCTACCGCCGGGACAGGGTGCGGCCCAGTACTTC
- TRBJ1-1 TRBV5-4 - CASSLSRGVGTEAFF TGTGCCAGCAGCTTGTCTCGGGGTGTTGGCACTGAAGCTTTCTTT
TRBD1 TRBJ1-2 TRBV5-5 - CASSFPDREAYGYTF TGTGCCAGCAGCTTCCCAGACAGGGAGGCCTATGGCTACACCTTC
TRBD2 TRBJ2-7 TRBV12-5 - CASARELARDEQYF TGTGCTAGTGCCCGGGAACTAGCGAGGGACGAGCAGTACTTC
TRBD2 TRBJ2-3 TRBV4-1 once CASSQDEREGVRDTQYF TGCGCCAGCAGCCAAGATGAGAGGGAGGGTGTGAGAGATACGCAGTATTTT
- TRBJ1-6 TRBV5-6 - CASSKGSGSRIALHF TGTGCCAGCAGCAAAGGTTCGGGGTCCAGGATAGCCCTCCACTTT
TRBD1 TRBJ2-3 TRBV11-2 - CASSFGTGGVDTQYF TGTGCCAGCAGCTTTGGGACAGGGGGCGTTGATACGCAGTATTTT
TRBD1 TRBJ1-3 TRBV5-6 once CASRSTGGGNTIYF TGTGCCAGCAGATCGACAGGGGGCGGAAACACCATATATTTT
- TRBJ1-5 TRBV19 once CASSIGGWNQPQHF TGTGCCAGTAGTATAGGGGGGTGGAATCAGCCCCAGCATTTT
- TRBJ1-1 TRBV7-9 - CASSLSRRKGTEAFF TGTGCCAGCAGCTTGAGCCGTAGGAAGGGCACTGAAGCTTTCTTT
TRBD2 TRBJ2-7 TRBV7-8 - CASSPRGVDEQYF TGTGCCAGCAGCCCCCGGGGGGTCGACGAGCAGTACTTC
TRBD1 TRBJ2-7 TRBV12-5 - CASGPGQGHYEQYF TGTGCTAGTGGGCCGGGACAGGGACACTACGAGCAGTACTTC
TRBD1 TRBJ1-4 TRBV19 once CASSILGRGGAGEKLFF TGTGCCAGTAGTATTCTGGGGAGAGGGGGCGCGGGAGAAAAACTGTTTTTT
- TRBJ2-5 TRBV13 once CASSQTDRRYQETQYF TGTGCCAGCAGCCAAACGGATAGACGGTACCAAGAGACCCAGTACTTC
- TRBJ1-2 TRBV19 - CASTQQWIGYGYTF TGTGCCAGTACCCAACAGTGGATCGGCTATGGCTACACCTTC
TRBD2 TRBJ2-3 TRBV5-1 - CASSSGTSGWADTQYF TGCGCCAGCAGTTCCGGGACTAGCGGATGGGCTGATACGCAGTATTTT
- TRBJ1-1 TRBV2 - CASSEAVYTEAFF TGTGCCAGCAGTGAAGCGGTATACACTGAAGCTTTCTTT
- TRBJ1-6 TRBV19 - CASSASTLGYNSPLHF TGTGCCAGTAGTGCCTCGACCCTGGGGTATAATTCACCCCTCCACTTT
- TRBJ2-1 TRBV27 - CASSSDSYNEQFF TGTGCCAGCAGTTCGGACTCTTACAATGAGCAGTTCTTC
- TRBJ2-5 TRBV5-4 - CASSLESQNVETQYF TGTGCCAGCAGCTTGGAATCCCAAAACGTAGAGACCCAGTACTTC
- TRBJ1-6 TRBV7-9 - CASSYREGNSPLHF TGTGCCAGCAGCTACAGGGAGGGGAATTCACCCCTCCACTTT